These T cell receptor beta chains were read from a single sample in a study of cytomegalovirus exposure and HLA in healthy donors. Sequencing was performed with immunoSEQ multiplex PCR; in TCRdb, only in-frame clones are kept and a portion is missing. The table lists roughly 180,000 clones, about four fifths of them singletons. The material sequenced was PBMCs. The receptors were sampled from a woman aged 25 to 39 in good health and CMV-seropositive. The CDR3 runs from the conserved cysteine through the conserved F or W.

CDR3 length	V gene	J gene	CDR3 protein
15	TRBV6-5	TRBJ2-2	CASSYSAVSGGELFF
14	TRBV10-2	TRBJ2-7	CASTALAGTYEQYF
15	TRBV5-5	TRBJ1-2	CASSLRREGNYGYTF
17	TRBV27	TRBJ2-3	CASSLTPKRMITDTQYF
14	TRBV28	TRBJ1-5	CASGLGTGSQPQHF
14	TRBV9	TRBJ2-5	CASSPPLEPGTQYF
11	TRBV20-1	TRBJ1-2	CSATAEGPNTF
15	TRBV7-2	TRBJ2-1	CASSTNGGLRNEQFF
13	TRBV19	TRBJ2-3	CASMGPPTDTQYF
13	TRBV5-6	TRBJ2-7	CASSLDRAVEQYF
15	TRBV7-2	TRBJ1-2	CASSWKDRSIYGYTF
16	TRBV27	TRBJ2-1	CASTSLLAGGFNEQFF
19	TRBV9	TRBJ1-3	CASSVETGGAYNSGNTIYF
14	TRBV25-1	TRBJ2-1	CASSVTSVGDEQFF
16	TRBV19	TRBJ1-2	CASKGARTGVVYGYTF
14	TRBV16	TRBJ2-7	CASSQRGTVYEQYF
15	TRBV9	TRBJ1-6	CASSGGTAENSPLHF
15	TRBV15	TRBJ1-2	CATSRDQAGASGYTF
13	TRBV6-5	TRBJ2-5	CASSYLGAETQYF
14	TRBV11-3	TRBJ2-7	CASSLRGGDYEQYF
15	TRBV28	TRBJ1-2	CASSPPGTGGRGYTF
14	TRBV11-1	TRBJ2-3	CASSRSGSTDTQYF
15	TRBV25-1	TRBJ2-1	CASSAGTSGFNEQFF
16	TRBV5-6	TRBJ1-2	CASSLDGGGPVYGYTF
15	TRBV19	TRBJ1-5	CASSIFLGVTQPQHF
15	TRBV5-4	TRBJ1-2	CASSLGQGSFSGYTF
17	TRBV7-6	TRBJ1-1	CASSLGGVIARNTEAFF
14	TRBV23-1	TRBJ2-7	CASSQYVLAYEQYF
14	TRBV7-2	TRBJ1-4	CASSLTSRQEKLFF
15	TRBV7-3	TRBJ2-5	CASSPRGRREETQYF
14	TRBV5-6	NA	CASSFGEMGYEQYF
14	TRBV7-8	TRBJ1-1	CASRGSLGGTEAFF
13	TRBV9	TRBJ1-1	CASSADRYTEAFF
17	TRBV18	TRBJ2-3	CASSLHRTGGRTDTQYF
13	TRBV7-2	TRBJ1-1	CASSPSRPGGAFF
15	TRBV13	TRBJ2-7	CASSTDRDRGYEQYF
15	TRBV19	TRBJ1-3	CASSISRRHGNTIYF
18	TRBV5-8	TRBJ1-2	CASSSKQELDWGYYGYTF
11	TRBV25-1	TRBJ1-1	CASSNGPEAFF
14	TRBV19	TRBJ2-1	CASTTRGGYNEQFF
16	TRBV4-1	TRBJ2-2	CASSHVGQGAYGELFF
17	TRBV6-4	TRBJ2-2	CASSRTSGGVNTGELFF
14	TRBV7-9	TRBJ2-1	CASSQTRTSREQFF
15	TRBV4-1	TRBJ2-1	CASSLLAGASQEQFF
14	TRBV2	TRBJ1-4	CASSEALGALRLFF
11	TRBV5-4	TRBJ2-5	CASSGMETQYF
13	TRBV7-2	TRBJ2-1	CASSLERGNEQFF
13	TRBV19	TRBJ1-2	CASTPQGSYGYTF
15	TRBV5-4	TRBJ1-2	CASSLQRGRNYGYTF
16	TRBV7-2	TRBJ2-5	CASSLVLAGGRETQYF
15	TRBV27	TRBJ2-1	CASSPRQGGNNEQFF
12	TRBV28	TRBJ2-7	CASKDRADEQYF
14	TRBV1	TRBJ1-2	CTRRPGQGSCGYTF